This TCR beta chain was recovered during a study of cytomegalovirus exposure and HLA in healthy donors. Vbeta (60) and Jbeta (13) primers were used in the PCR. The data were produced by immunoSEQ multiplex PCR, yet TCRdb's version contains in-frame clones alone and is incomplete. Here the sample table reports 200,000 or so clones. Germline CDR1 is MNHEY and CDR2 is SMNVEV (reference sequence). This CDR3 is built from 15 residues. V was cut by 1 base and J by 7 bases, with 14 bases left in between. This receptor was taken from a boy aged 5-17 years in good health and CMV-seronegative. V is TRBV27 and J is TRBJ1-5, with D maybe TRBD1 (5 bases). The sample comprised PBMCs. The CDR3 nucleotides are TGTGCCAGCAGTTTATTCGGGCGGGGGTTGCAGCCCCAGCATTTT. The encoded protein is CASSLFGRGLQPQHF.